The clone carrying this T cell receptor beta chain is large within its sample. No antigen is known for it. The data originate from a study of circulating CD8 cells and anti-PD-1 response in melanoma. The wider study: Nivolumab was given intravenously at 3 mg/kg every 2 weeks. Of about 13 patients, seven got anti-PD-1 first and six had prior therapy. Study-level results: A small cohort with few responders supplied the baseline and M1 comparisons.

Live CD3+CD8+TCRalphabeta+ cells were sorted into four subsets by PD-1 and/or TIGIT. CDR1 and CDR2 from the germline V gene are MNHEY and SMNVEV (reference sequence). With V trimmed by 0 bases and J by 4 bases, 6 bases remained unmatched. The CDR3 length is 17 residues. TCR libraries were prepared from about 15 ng of total RNA with the QIAseq Immune Repertoire TCR panel. TCRdb re-called the reads through MiXCR, storing one row per CDR3 protein. The data contain some 970 distinct CDR3 sequences, about 7.7% of them singletons. The source was CD8+ T cells from PBMCs, collected at baseline or after one month of anti-PD-1 therapy (not recorded which). The chain employs TRBV27 and TRBJ1-5; 10 nucleotides align to TRBD1. The TCR sequence derives from a human donor with melanoma. Here the CDR3 reads CASSLSPTGGLNQPQHF. The CDR3 DNA sequence: TGTGCCAGCAGTTTATCCCCGACAGGGGGCTTGAATCAGCCCCAGCATTTT.